This TCR beta chain was sequenced in a study of blood T cell repertoires in COVID-19. For the study at large: Sites across the United States, Italy and Spain contributed samples from acute and convalescent COVID-19. Nucleic acid was either cDNA or gDNA, and it came from T cells, B-cell-depleted T cells, or PBMCs.

CDR3 length: 14 amino acids. V gave up 5 bases and J gave up 2 bases; unmatched junction bases: 5. Germline-derived CDR1 and CDR2 are SGHDN and FVKESK. Method: immunoSEQ multiplex PCR; TCRdb's copy keeps in-frame clones and lacks some. The repertoire holds a few hundred thousand clones, with approximately 86% as singletons. This chain connects TRBV14 to TRBJ1-2; 7 bases are a match to TRBD1. The origin of this receptor is a man younger than 30 with active or convalescent COVID-19. Sequences were obtained from peripheral blood. Here the CDR3 reads CASSGDSKNYGYTF. Written as DNA, the CDR3 is TGTGCCAGCAGCGGGGACAGCAAAAACTATGGCTACACCTTC.